This T cell receptor beta chain was captured by sequencing in a study of OX40 agonist ivuxolimab in advanced cancers. Repertoires were generated with immunoSEQ multiplex PCR, while TCRdb's copy carries only in-frame clones and drops some. The table includes 30,000 to 45,000 clones, about 89% detected once. In its sample, this clone was seen once. The sample was CD4+ or CD8+ T cells sorted from blood, taken in a trial of the OX40 agonist ivuxolimab. This clonotype was sampled from an adult with an advanced solid tumor such as melanoma, head and neck, liver or kidney cancer.

The CDR3 is CASSSLQGDGYTF. The CDR3, as DNA: TGTGCCAGCAGTTCCCTACAGGGGGACGGCTACACCTTC. The chain combines TRBV28 with TRBJ1-2; 8 positions agree with TRBD1. J lost 8 bases, V lost 4 bases, and 6 bases had no gene match. The CDR3 contains 13 residues. Germline values: CDR1 MDHEN, CDR2 SYDVKM.